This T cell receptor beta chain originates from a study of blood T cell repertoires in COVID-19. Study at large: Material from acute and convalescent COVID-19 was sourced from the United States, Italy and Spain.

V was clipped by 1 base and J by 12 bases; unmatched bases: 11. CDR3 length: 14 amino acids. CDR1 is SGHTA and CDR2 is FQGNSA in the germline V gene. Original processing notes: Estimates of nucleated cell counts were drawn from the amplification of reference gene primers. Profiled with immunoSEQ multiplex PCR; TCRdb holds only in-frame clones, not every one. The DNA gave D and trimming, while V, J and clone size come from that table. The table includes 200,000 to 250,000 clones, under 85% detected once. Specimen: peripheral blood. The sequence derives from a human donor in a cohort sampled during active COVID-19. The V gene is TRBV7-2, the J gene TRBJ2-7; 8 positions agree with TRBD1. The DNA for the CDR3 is TGTGCCAGCAGCTTAGACGGGACAGGCCTACAAGGGTACTTC. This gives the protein CASSLDGTGLQGYF.